Here is one TCR beta chain with its context. This record belongs to a study of control samples from healthy donors and cancer patients. The table came from immunoSEQ multiplex PCR; TCRdb's copy has only in-frame clones and leaves some out. The sample gives around 130,000 clones, around 90% of which show up once; under 40% is in the top ten. The ends were cut back, 5 bases at V and 0 bases at J, with 12 bases in the middle. Germline CDR1 is SGHNT and CDR2 is YYREEE (reference sequence). CDR3 length: 14 amino acids. The source of this sequence is a man aged 45-65 years in good health. Sequencing was carried out using blood. The chain couples TRBV5-4 to TRBJ2-7; maybe TRBD2 (6 bases). The CDR3 reads CASSWDFSSYEQYF. The CDR3 DNA reads as TGTGCCAGCAGTTGGGACTTCAGCTCCTACGAGCAGTACTTC.